This T cell receptor beta chain was documented in a study of blood T cell repertoires in COVID-19. Trimming stripped 4 bases from V and 5 bases from J, with 11 bases between. CDR1 is SGHTA and CDR2 is FQGNSA in the germline V gene. The length of the CDR3 is 13 residues. Self-reported history from a screening survey and questionnaire set each donor's cohort. Cohort 3 donors counted as recovered after two negative PCRs, clearance, or resolved symptoms. As handled by the study authors: Estimation of nucleated cell counts was performed using reference gene primer amplification. Produced via immunoSEQ multiplex PCR; TCRdb's table is partial and in-frame only. V and J calls and clone size follow that table, whereas D and trimming were derived from the DNA. This table has 150,000 to 250,000 clones, roughly 80% appearing once.

Material for sequencing was PBMCs or T cells enriched from blood (not recorded which). The rearrangement links TRBV7-2 to TRBJ2-5; tentative D call: TRBD2 (5 bases). This receptor was obtained from a man between 40 and 49 years old who had recovered from COVID-19. This chain's CDR3 is CASSSGSGETQYF. CDR3 sequence (DNA): TGTGCCAGCAGCTCCGGGTCGGGGGAGACCCAGTACTTC. Combining the CDR3 with reference TRBV7-2 and TRBJ2-5 gives the whole variable domain GAGVSQSPSNKVTEKGKDVELRCDPISGHTALYWYRQSLGQGLEFLIYFQGNSAPDKSGLPSDRFSAERTGGSVSTLTIQRTQQEDSAVYLCASSSGSGETQYFGPGTRLLVL.